The present entry profiles one TCR beta chain with its context. The data were obtained in a study of regulatory T cells in long-lasting Graves disease. Indicated time point: persistent/refractory GD, antithyroid drugs over 5 years with positive TRAb. Researchers made the TCR library from RNA that was extracted from PBMCs. Construction of the TCR beta libraries employed iRepertoire HTBI primers in conjunction with Arm-PCR of CDR3 regions. TCRdb re-called the multiplex PCR reads through MiXCR, storing one row per CDR3 protein. The sample records about 450,000 distinct CDR3 sequences, about a quarter being singletons. The germline V and J ends were trimmed by 5 bases and 7 bases, with 12 bases remaining between them. Germline CDR1 reads LNHDA; CDR2 reads SQIVND (reference sequence). This CDR3 comprises 13 residues.

The sample in question was peripheral blood mononuclear cells (PBMCs), obtained when the disease was refractory, from a patient treated with antithyroid drugs. The receptor was isolated from a female donor with Graves disease. This chain connects TRBV19 to TRBJ2-4; no firm D call. In nucleotides, the CDR3 is TGTGCCAGTAGTTCGCGCCATCGGAACATTCAGTACTTC. Translating it yields CASSSRHRNIQYF. Full variable domain (remainder filled in from reference TRBV19 and TRBJ2-4): DGGITQSPKYLFRKEGQNVTLSCEQNLNHDAMYWYRQDPGQGLRLIYYSQIVNDFQKGDIAEGYSVSREKKESFPLTVTSAQKNPTAFYLCASSSRHRNIQYFGAGTRLSVL.